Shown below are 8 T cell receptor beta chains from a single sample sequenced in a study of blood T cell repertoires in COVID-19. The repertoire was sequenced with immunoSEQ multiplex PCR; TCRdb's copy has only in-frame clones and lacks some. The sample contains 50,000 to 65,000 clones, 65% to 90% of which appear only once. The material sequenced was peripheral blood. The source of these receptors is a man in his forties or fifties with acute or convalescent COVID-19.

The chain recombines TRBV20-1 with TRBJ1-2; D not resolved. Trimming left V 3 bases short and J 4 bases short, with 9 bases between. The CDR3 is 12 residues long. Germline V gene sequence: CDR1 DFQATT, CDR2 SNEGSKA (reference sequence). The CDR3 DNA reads TGCAGTGCTAGTTTGGAGGGCTATGGCTACACCTTC. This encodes CSASLEGYGYTF.

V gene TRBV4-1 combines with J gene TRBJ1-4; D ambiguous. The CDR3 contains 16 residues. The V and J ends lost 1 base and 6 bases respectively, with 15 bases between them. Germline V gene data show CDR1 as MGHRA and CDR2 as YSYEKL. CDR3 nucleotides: TGCGCCAGCAGCCAAGCTGGTAGCGGGCTTGATGAAAAACTGTTTTTT. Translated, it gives CASSQAGSGLDEKLFF.

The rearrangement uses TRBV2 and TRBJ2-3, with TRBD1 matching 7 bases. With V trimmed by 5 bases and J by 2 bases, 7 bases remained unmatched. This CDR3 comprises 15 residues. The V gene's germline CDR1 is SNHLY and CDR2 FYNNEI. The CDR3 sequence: CASSTGQVFTDTQYF. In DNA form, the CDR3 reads TGTGCCAGCAGTACAGGACAGGTATTCACAGATACGCAGTATTTT. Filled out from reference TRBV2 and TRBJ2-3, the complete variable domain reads EPEVTQTPSHQVTQMGQEVILRCVPISNHLYFYWYRQILGQKVEFLVSFYNNEISEKSEIFDDQFSVERPDGSNFTLKIRSTKLEDSAMYFCASSTGQVFTDTQYFGPGTRLTVL.

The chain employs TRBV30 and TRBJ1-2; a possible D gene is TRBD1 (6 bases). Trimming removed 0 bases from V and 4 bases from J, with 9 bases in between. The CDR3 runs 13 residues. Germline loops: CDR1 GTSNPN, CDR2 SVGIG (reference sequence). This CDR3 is CAWSVTGSYGYTF. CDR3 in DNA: TGTGCCTGGAGTGTAACAGGGAGCTATGGCTACACCTTC. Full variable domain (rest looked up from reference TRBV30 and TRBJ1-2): SQTIHQWPATLVQPVGSPLSLECTVEGTSNPNLYWYRQAAGRGLQLLFYSVGIGQISSEVPQNLSASRPQDRQFILSSKKLLLSDSGFYLCAWSVTGSYGYTFGSGTRLTVV.

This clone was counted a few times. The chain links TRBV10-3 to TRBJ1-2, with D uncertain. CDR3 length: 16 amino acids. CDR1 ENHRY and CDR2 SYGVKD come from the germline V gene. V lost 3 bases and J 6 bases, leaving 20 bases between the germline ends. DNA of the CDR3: TGTGCCATCAGTGATAGTGTGGTCCCCTCTCGGGATGGCTACACCTTC. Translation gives CAISDSVVPSRDGYTF.

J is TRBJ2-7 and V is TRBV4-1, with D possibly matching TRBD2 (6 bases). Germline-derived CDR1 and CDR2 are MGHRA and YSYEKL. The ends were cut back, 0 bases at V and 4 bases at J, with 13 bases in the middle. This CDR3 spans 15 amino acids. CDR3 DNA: TGCGCCAGCAGCCAAGAGGGTTCGGGGGTTTACGAGCAGTACTTC. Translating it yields CASSQEGSGVYEQYF.

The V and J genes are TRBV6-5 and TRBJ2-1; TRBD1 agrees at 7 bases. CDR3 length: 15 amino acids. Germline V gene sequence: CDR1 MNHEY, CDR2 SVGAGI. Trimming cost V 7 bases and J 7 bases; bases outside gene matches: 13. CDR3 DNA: TGTGCCAGCACCGCCCGGGACCTACAGGGGAATGAGCAGTTCTTC. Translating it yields CASTARDLQGNEQFF.

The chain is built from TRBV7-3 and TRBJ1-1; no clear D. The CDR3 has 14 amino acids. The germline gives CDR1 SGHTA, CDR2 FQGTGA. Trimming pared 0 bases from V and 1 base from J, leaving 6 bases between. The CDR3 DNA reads TGTGCCAGCAGCTTAACCCGGGAGAACACTGAAGCTTTCTTT. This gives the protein CASSLTRENTEAFF.